This passage covers 12 T cell receptor delta chains from one sample sequenced in a study of gamma-delta T cells after stem cell transplantation. TCRdb re-processed the RT-PCR reads using CATT. The sample shows some 1,800 delta-chain clones, roughly 5.6% of them seen only once. Sequenced input: gamma-delta T cells. Receptor source: a human donor. It is not recorded whose cells these are; they may come from a transplant donor.

Note on this clone: This DNA's translation differs at residue 12 from TCRdb's protein, which comes from a much larger clone; a read error is likely, and the protein shown is translated from the DNA. The V call is TRDV2, the J call TRDJ3, with D possibly being TRDD3 (5 bases). The CDR3 extends over 16 amino acids. CDR1 is GEAIGNYY, CDR2 EKD, per germline. This CDR3 is CACDPQSSWDTLQMFF. The CDR3 bases are TGTGCCTGTGACCCCCAGAGCTCCTGGGACACCCTACAGATGTTTTTC.

The gene calls are TRDV2 and TRDJ1; 9 nucleotides align to TRDD3. The V segment lost 3 bases and the J segment 11 bases; nucleotides outside the gene matches: 18. CDR1 GEAIGNYY and CDR2 EKD come from the germline V gene. The CDR3 contains 16 residues. CDR3 bases: TGTGCCTGTGACCCCCTTGGTGGGGATACGCGGTTACAGCTCATCTTT. Translated: CACDPLGGDTRLQLIF.

Points on this clone: A read error may explain this, as a much larger clone is one base away. Within the sample, other DNA sequences also encode this same CDR3. The V call is TRDV2, the J call TRDJ1, with 9 bases that match TRDD3. Germline V gives CDR1 GEAIGNYY, CDR2 EKD. This CDR3 is built from 19 residues. As DNA, the CDR3 is TGCGCCTGTGACACCCTCTCCGGGGATCGGGGGGATACAGCCGATAAACTCATCTTT. Translated, it gives CACDTLSGDRGDTADKLIF.

This chain links TRDV2 with TRDJ1, with 8 bases lining up with TRDD3. Here the J gene came from matching the DNA to germline, since TCRdb omits it. Germline V gene lookup returns CDR1 GEAIGNYY and CDR2 EKD. The CDR3 has 16 residues. J lost 1 base, V lost 2 bases, and 8 bases had no gene match. CDR3 protein: CACDNVGDFSTDKLIF. In DNA form, the CDR3 reads TGTGCCTGTGACAATGTGGGGGATTTTAGCACCGATAAACTCATCTTT.

Comment on this clone: Since a much larger clone is just one base distant, this may be a read error. The same CDR3 arises from other DNA sequences in this sample as well. The chain links TRDV2 to TRDJ1; 12 bases are shared with TRDD3. This CDR3 comprises 17 residues. In germline, CDR1 is GEAIGNYY, CDR2 EKD. Unmatched junction bases numbered 10, after V lost 3 bases and J lost 3 bases. CDR3 sequence: CACDPVLGDTGPDKLIF. CDR3 DNA sequence: TGTGCCTGTGACCCCGTCCTGGGGGATACGGGTCCCGATAAACTCATCTTT.

In this sample, this clone turned up a few times. The protein recorded in TCRdb matches a much larger clone and deviates from this DNA's translation at residue 13, suggesting a read error; the protein here is obtained by translating the DNA. The rearrangement joins TRDV2 to TRDJ1; D is ambiguous. This CDR3 has 15 residues. Germline CDR1 GEAIGNYY, CDR2 EKD. The CDR3, as DNA: TGTGCCTGTGACTCTCTGGTATTGCCCACCGATAAATTCATCTTT. As protein: CACDSLVLPTDKFIF.

By frequency in the sample, this clone is medium-sized. The chain carries TRDV2 and TRDJ1; the D gene is possibly TRDD3 (5 bases). The CDR3 runs 14 residues. Trimming took 3 bases from V and 1 from J, leaving 11 bases between them. Germline CDR1 is GEAIGNYY and CDR2 is EKD. CDR3 nucleotides: TGTGCCTGTGACCCCGTACTGGCCACCGATAAACTCATCTTT. It translates to CACDPVLATDKLIF.

This clone is a singleton in its sample. The rearrangement uses TRDV2 and TRDJ1; TRDD3 matches at 8 bases. No J segment appears in TCRdb, so it was assigned here by matching the sequence to germline. The CDR3 contains 19 residues. Germline assignment: CDR1 GEAIGNYY and CDR2 EKD. V shed 0 bases and J 4 bases; nucleotides not matched to a gene: 18. As DNA, the CDR3 is TGTGCCTGTGACACCAGCACTAGACTGGGGGCCAGGAGGGGCGATAAACTCATCTTT. Translating gives CACDTSTRLGARRGDKLIF.

With regard to this clone: TCRdb shows a much larger clone's protein in place of this DNA's translation, and the two differ at residue 11, likely through a read error; the protein shown is translated from the DNA. V gene TRDV2 combines with J gene TRDJ1, with TRDD3 identical over 12 bases. J lost 3 bases, V lost 0 bases, and 4 bases had no gene match. Germline CDR1 is GEAIGNYY and CDR2 is EKD. This CDR3 is built from 16 residues. As DNA, the CDR3 is TGTGCCTGTGACACCCTACTGGGGGATACATCCGATAAACTCATCTTT. It translates to CACDTLLGDTSDKLIF.

In this sample, this clone turned up a few times. TCRdb's entry gives the protein of a much larger clone, which mismatches this DNA's translation at residue 11, likely from a read error; the protein reported here is translated from the DNA. This rearrangement joins TRDV2 to TRDJ1; D is possibly TRDD1 (6 bases). This CDR3 has 17 amino acids. Trimming cost V 1 base and J 0 bases, with 17 bases left between them. The germline V gene encodes CDR1 GEAIGNYY and CDR2 EKD. CDR3 nucleotide sequence: TGTGCCTGTGACACGGCAGGACTAAATAGGCACACCGATAAACTCATCTTT. Its translation: CACDTAGLNRHTDKLIF.

Remarks on this clone: Its ends do not fully match the called genes, so a read error is possible. The chain has TRDV2 and TRDJ3; the D is unclear. The CDR3 is 18 amino acids. In germline, CDR1 is GEAIGNYY, CDR2 EKD. CDR3 amino acids: CACDTGGTYSLYTLQMFF. The CDR3 nucleotides are TGTGCCTGTGACACCGGCGGGACGTACTCCTTGTACACCCTACAGATGTTTTTC.

As regards this clone: One base away lies a much larger clone, so this may be a sequencing read error. The V call is TRDV2, the J call TRDJ3, with 8 nucleotides matching TRDD3. The CDR3 totals 18 residues. Germline-derived CDR1 and CDR2 are GEAIGNYY and EKD. The CDR3 nucleotides are TGTGCCCGTGACACCGTACTGGGGGCTTCCTGGGACACCCGACAGATGTTTTTC. Amino acid sequence: CARDTVLGASWDTRQMFF.